This T cell receptor (beta chain) comes out of a study of cytotoxic CD8 clonotypes in ibrutinib-treated CLL. Germline V gene lookup returns CDR1 KGHSH and CDR2 LQKENI. V trimming: 1 base; J trimming: 5 bases; junction bases outside the gene matches: 9. CDR3 length: 16 amino acids. The method was immunoSEQ multiplex PCR; TCRdb's version includes in-frame clones alone and lacks a portion of them. The profile covers 110,000 to 150,000 clones, with roughly 83% appearing a single time and around 13% taken by the ten largest. This clone was detected once. J is TRBJ2-3 and V is TRBV18, with TRBD1 matching 7 bases. Sequencing used PBMCs, obtained after 12 months of ibrutinib treatment. The receptor comes from a human donor with chronic lymphocytic leukemia. CDR3 in amino acids: CASSPLVGGAGDTQYF. CDR3 sequence (DNA): TGTGCCAGCTCACCACTGGTAGGGGGCGCAGGAGATACGCAGTATTTT. Variable domain in full (rest from reference TRBV18 and TRBJ2-3): NAGVMQNPRHLVRRRGQEARLRCSPMKGHSHVYWYRQLPEEGLKFMVYLQKENIIDESGMPKERFSAEFPKEGPSILRIQQVVRGDSAAYFCASSPLVGGAGDTQYFGPGTRLTVL.